These 8 T cell receptor beta chains were sequenced from one sample in a study of OX40 agonist ivuxolimab in advanced cancers. Generated by immunoSEQ multiplex PCR, the TCRdb table keeps only in-frame clones and is missing some. The sample gives roughly 90,000 clones, about nine tenths of which show up once; less than 0.35% is in the top ten. The starting material was CD4+ or CD8+ T cells sorted from blood, obtained in a trial of the OX40 agonist ivuxolimab. The receptors derive from an adult with an advanced solid tumor such as melanoma, head and neck, liver or kidney cancer.

This chain joins TRBV15 and TRBJ1-1, with 7 bases aligning to TRBD1. Germline values: CDR1 LNHNV, CDR2 YYDKDF (reference sequence). The CDR3 is 14 amino acids. The V gene end was trimmed by 0 bases and the J gene end by 4 bases; junction bases not matched to a gene: 2. The CDR3 coding sequence is TGTGCCACCAGCAGAGATACAGGGGTCACTGAAGCTTTCTTT. The encoded protein is CATSRDTGVTEAFF.

The rearrangement links TRBV28 to TRBJ1-2; D uncertain. CDR1 is MDHEN, CDR2 SYDVKM, per germline. CDR3 length: 12 residues. The V gene lost 8 bases and the J gene lost 4 bases, with 11 bases spanning the gap. CDR3 nucleotide sequence: TGTGCCAGCTTGGGGAGTCCCTATGGCTACACCTTC. It is translated as CASLGSPYGYTF.

This chain connects TRBV7-9 to TRBJ2-3; possibly TRBD2 for D (5 bases). Germline CDR1 is SEHNR and CDR2 is FQNEAQ (reference sequence). V lost 1 base, J lost 6 bases, and 14 bases lay in between. There are 15 residues in the CDR3. The CDR3 loop is CASSLGSGSQDTQYF. Written as DNA, the CDR3 is TGTGCCAGCAGCTTAGGGAGTGGGAGTCAGGATACGCAGTATTTT.

The gene calls are TRBV6-5 and TRBJ1-3; the D is unclear. The length of the CDR3 is 11 residues. V gave up 6 bases and J gave up 4 bases, with 4 bases separating them. Looked up from germline, CDR1 is MNHEY and CDR2 is SVGAGI. The CDR3 nucleotides are TGTGCCAGCAGCAACGGAAACACCATATATTTT. It is translated as CASSNGNTIYF.

The chain employs TRBV9 and TRBJ2-2, with TRBD2 matching 7 bases. CDR1 and CDR2 (germline): SGDLS, YYNGEE. The V segment lost 3 bases and the J segment 6 bases; nucleotides outside the gene matches: 14. The CDR3 runs to 17 residues. The CDR3 coding sequence is TGTGCCAGCAGCGCCAGAGGGGAGGGGAGGGTCGCCGGGGAGCTGTTTTTT. This sequence encodes CASSARGEGRVAGELFF. The full variable domain, its missing parts supplied by reference TRBV9 and TRBJ2-2, is DSGVTQTPKHLITATGQRVTLRCSPRSGDLSVYWYQQSLDQGLQFLIQYYNGEERAKGNILERFSAQQFPDLHSELNLSSLELGDSALYFCASSARGEGRVAGELFFGEGSRLTVL.

The J gene is TRBJ1-6, the V gene TRBV5-1; D remains unclear. Per the germline V gene, CDR1 is SGHRS and CDR2 is YFSETQ. Trimming removed 0 bases at V and 7 bases at J, with 14 bases between. There are 16 residues in the CDR3. CDR3: CASSLAPGNNNSPLHF. CDR3 DNA sequence: TGCGCCAGCAGCTTGGCCCCAGGCAATAACAATTCACCCCTCCACTTT.

The gene calls are TRBV11-2 and TRBJ2-7; tentatively, D is TRBD1 (6 bases). This CDR3 comprises 14 residues. Per germline, CDR1 SGHAT and CDR2 FQNNGV. The ends were cut back, 8 bases at V and 3 bases at J, with 17 bases in the middle. The CDR3 DNA follows: TGTGCCAGCGCAACCGGACAGAGTGGCTACGAGCAGTACTTC. It is translated as CASATGQSGYEQYF.

This chain connects TRBV7-3 to TRBJ2-3; perhaps D is TRBD1 or TRBD2 (5 bases each). Germline V gene sequence: CDR1 SGHTA, CDR2 FQGTGA. This CDR3 is built from 15 residues. V was pared by 1 base and J by 0 bases, with 8 bases between. CDR3 coding DNA: TGTGCCAGCAGCTTAAGGGACCCGAGCACAGATACGCAGTATTTT. Translating gives CASSLRDPSTDTQYF.